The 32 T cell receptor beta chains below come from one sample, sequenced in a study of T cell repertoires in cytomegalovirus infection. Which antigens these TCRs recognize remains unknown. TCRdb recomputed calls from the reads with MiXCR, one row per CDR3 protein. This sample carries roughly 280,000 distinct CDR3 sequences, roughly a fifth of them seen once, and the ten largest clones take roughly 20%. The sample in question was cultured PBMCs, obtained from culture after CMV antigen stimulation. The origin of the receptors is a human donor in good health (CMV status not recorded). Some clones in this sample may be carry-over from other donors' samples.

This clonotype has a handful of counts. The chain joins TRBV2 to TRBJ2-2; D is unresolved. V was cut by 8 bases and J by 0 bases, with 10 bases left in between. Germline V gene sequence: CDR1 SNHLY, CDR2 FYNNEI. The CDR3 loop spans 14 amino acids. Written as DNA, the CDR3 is TGTGCCAGCCGACGACTTTCGAACACCGGGGAGCTGTTTTTT. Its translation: CASRRLSNTGELFF. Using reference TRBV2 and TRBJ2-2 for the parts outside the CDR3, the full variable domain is EPEVTQTPSHQVTQMGQEVILRCVPISNHLYFYWYRQILGQKVEFLVSFYNNEISEKSEIFDDQFSVERPDGSNFTLKIRSTKLEDSAMYFCASRRLSNTGELFFGEGSRLTVL.

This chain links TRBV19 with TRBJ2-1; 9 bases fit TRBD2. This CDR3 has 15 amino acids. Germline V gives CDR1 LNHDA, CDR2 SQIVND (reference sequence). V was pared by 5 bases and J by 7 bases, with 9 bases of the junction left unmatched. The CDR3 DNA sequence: TGTGCCAGTAGTCCCCGCGGGAGGGCCTCAAATGAGCAGTTCTTC. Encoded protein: CASSPRGRASNEQFF.

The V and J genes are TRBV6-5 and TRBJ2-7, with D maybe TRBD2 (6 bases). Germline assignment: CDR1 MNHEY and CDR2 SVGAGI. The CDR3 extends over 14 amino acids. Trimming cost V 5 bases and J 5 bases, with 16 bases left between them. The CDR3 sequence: CASSPMGGSNEQYV. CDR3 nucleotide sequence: TGTGCCAGCAGTCCCATGGGGGGAAGCAACGAGCAGTACGTC.

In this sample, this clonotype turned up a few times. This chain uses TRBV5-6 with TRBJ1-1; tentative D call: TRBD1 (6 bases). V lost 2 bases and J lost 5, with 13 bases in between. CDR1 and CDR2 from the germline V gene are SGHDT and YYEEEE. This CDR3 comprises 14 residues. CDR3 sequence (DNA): TGTGCCAGCAGCTTAAGGGGGATCGGGACTGAAGCTTTCTTT. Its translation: CASSLRGIGTEAFF.

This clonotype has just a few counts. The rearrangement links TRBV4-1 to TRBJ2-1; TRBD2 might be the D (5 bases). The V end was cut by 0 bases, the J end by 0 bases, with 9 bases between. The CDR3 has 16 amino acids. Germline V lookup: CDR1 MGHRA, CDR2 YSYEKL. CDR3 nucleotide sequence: TGCGCCAGCAGCCAAGAGGAGACTAACTCCTACAATGAGCAGTTCTTC. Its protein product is CASSQEETNSYNEQFF.

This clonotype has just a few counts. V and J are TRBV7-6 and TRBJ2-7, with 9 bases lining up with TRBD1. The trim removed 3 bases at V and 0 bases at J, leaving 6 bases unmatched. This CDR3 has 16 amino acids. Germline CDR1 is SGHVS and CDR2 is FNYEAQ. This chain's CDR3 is CASSFIQGATSYEQYF. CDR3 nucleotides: TGTGCCAGCAGCTTTATACAGGGGGCGACCTCCTACGAGCAGTACTTC.

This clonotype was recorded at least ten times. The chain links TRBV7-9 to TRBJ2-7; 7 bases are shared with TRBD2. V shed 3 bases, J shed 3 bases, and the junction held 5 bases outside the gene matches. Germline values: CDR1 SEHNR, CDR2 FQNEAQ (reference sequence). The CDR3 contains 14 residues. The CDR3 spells CASSFRTRYYEQYF. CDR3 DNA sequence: TGTGCCAGCAGCTTCAGGACTAGATACTACGAGCAGTACTTC.

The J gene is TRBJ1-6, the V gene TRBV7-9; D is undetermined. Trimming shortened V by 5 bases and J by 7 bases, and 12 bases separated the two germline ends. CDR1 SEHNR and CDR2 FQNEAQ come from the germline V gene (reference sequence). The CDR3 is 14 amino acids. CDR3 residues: CASSRGTINSPLHF. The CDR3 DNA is TGTGCCAGCAGCCGGGGAACGATCAATTCACCCCTCCACTTT.

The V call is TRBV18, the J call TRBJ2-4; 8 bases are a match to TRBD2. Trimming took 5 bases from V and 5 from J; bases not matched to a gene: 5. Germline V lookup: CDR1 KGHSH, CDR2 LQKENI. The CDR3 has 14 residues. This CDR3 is CASSGAGVENIQYF. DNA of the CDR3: TGTGCCAGCTCAGGAGCGGGAGTTGAAAACATTCAGTACTTC.

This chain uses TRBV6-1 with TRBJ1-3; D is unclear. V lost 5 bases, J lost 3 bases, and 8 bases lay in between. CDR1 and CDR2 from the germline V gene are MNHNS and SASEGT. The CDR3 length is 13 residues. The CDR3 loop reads CASSSDIGNTIYF. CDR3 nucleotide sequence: TGTGCCAGCAGTTCGGATATTGGAAACACCATATATTTT.

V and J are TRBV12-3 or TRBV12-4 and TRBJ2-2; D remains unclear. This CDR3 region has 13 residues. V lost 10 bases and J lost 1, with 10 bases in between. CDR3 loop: CANTGLNTGELFF. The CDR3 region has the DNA TGTGCCAATACCGGATTGAACACCGGGGAGCTGTTTTTT.

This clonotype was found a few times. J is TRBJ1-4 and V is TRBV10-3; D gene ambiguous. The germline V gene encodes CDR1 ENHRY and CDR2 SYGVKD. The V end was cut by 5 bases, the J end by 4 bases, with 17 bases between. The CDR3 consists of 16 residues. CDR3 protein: CAISSHPGLLNEKLFF. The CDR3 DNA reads TGTGCCATCAGTTCTCACCCGGGCTTACTTAATGAAAAACTGTTTTTT.

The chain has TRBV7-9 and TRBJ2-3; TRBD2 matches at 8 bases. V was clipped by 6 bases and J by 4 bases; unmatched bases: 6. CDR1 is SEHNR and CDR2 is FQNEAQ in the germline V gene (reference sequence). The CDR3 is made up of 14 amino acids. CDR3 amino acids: CASRTSGSSDTQYF. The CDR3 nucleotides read TGTGCCAGCAGAACCAGCGGGAGTTCAGATACGCAGTATTTT.

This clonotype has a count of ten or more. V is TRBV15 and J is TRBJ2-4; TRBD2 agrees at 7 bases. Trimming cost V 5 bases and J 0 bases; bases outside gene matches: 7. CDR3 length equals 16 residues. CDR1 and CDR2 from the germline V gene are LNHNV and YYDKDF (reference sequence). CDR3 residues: CATSGGGILAKNIQYF. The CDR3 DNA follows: TGTGCCACCAGCGGGGGAGGGATACTAGCCAAAAACATTCAGTACTTC.

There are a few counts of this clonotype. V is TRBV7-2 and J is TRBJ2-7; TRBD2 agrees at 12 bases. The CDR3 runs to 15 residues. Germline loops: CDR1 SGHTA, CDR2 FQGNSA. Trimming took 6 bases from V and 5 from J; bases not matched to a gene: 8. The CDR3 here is CASRRTSGRYHEQYF. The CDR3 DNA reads TGTGCCAGCAGACGAACTAGCGGGAGGTACCACGAGCAGTACTTC.

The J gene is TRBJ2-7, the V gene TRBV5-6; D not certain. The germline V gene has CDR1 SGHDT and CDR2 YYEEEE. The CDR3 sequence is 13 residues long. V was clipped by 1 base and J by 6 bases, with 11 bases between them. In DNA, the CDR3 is TGTGCCAGCAGCTTGTTACCGGCTGGCGAGCAGTACTTC. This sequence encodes CASSLLPAGEQYF.

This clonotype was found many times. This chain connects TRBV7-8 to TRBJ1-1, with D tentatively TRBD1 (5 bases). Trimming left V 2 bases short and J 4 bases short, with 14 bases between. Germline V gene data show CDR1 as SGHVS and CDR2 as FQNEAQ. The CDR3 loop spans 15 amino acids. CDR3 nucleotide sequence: TGTGCCAGCAGCTTACAGCTAGGGGACGCCACTGAAGCTTTCTTT. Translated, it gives CASSLQLGDATEAFF.

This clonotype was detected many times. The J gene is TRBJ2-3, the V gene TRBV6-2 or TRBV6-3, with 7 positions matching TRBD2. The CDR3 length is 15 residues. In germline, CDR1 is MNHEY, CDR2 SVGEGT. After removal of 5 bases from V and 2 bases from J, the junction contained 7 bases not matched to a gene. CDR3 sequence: CASSHQRGTTDTQYF. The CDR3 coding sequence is TGTGCCAGCAGTCACCAGCGGGGAACCACAGATACGCAGTATTTT.

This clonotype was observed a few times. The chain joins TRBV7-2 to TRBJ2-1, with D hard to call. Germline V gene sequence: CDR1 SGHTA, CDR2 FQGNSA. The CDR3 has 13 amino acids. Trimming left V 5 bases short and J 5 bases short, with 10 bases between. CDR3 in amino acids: CASSRHNDNEQFF. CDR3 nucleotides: TGTGCCAGCAGCCGACATAACGACAATGAGCAGTTCTTC.

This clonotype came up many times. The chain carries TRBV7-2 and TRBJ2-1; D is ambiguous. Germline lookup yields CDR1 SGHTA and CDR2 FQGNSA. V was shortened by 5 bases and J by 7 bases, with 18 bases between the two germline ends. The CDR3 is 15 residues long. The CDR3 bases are TGTGCCAGCAGCGAGGCGGCCCCTGCTGGAAATGAGCAGTTCTTC. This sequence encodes CASSEAAPAGNEQFF.

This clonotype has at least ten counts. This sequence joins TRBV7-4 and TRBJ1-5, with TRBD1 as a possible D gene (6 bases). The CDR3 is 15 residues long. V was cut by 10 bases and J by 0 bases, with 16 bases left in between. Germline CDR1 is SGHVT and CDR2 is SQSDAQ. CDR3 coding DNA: TGTGCCAACGGGACCACAGGGAATAGCAATCAGCCCCAGCATTTT. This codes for CANGTTGNSNQPQHF.

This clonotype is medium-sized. CDR3 region: CASSFLTTGNTEAFF. DNA for the CDR3: TGTGCCAGCAGCTTCTTAACGACAGGGAACACTGAAGCTTTCTTT. This chain connects TRBV7-2 to TRBJ1-1; weak D call: TRBD1 (6 bases). CDR3 length: 15 residues. Germline assignment: CDR1 SGHTA and CDR2 FQGNSA. Trimming cost V 3 bases and J 1 base, with 12 bases left between them.

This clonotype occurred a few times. This CDR3 reads CASNPGLRTGELFF. CDR3 coding DNA: TGTGCCAGCAACCCAGGGTTGAGGACCGGGGAGCTGTTTTTT. The chain couples TRBV6-2 or TRBV6-3 to TRBJ2-2, with a tentative D call TRBD1 (5 bases). The CDR3 runs 14 residues. Germline loops: CDR1 MNHEY, CDR2 SVGEGT. V lost 7 bases and J 5 bases, leaving 14 bases between the germline ends.

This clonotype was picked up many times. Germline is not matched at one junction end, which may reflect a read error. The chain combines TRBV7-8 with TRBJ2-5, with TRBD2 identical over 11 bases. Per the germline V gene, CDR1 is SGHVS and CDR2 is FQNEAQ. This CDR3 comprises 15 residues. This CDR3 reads CASSLRGLAGGPGSF. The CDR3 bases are TGTGCCAGCAGCTTACGTGGCCTAGCGGGAGGCCCCGGGTCCTTC.

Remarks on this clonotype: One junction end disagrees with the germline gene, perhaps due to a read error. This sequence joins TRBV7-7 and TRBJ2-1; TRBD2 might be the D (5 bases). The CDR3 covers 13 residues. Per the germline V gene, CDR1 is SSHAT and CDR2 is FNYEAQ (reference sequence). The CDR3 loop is CASSLTPGDEQFF. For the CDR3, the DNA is TGTGCTAGCAGCTTAACCCCCGGGGATGAGCAGTTCTTC.

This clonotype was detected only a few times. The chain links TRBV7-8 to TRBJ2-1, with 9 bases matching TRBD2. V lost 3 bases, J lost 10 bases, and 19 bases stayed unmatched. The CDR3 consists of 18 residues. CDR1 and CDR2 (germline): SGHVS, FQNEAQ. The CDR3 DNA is TGTGCCAGCAGCTTCCCCAGAATAGCGGGAGAAGGGTACGACGAGCAGTTCTTC. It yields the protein CASSFPRIAGEGYDEQFF.

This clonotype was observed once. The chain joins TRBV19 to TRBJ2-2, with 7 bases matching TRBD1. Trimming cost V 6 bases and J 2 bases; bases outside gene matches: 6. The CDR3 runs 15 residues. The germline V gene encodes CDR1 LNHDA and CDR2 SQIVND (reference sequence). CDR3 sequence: CASRKTGTNTGELFF. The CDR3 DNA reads TGTGCCAGTAGGAAGACAGGGACCAACACCGGGGAGCTGTTTTTT.

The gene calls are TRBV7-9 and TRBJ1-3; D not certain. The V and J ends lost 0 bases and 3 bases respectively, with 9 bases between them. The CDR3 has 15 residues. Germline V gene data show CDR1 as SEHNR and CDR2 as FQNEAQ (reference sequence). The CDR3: CASSLASGVGNTIYF. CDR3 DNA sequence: TGTGCCAGCAGCTTAGCGTCCGGGGTTGGAAACACCATATATTTT.

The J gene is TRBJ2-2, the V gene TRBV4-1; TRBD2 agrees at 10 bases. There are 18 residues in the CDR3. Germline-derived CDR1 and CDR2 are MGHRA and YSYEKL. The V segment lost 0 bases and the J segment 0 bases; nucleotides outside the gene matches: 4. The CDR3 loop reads CASSQEGLAGANTGELFF. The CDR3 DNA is TGCGCCAGCAGCCAAGAAGGGCTAGCGGGGGCGAACACCGGGGAGCTGTTTTTT.

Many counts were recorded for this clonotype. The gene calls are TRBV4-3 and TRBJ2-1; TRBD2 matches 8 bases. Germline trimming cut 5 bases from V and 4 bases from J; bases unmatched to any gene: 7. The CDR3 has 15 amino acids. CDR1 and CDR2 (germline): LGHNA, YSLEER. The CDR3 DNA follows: TGCGCCAGCAGCTTCGGACTAGCTGATTACAATGAGCAGTTCTTC. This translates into CASSFGLADYNEQFF.

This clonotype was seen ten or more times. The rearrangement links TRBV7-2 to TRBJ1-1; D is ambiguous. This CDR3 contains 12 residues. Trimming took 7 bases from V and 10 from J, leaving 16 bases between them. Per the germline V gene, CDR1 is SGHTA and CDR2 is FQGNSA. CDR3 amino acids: CASTQNVWGAFF. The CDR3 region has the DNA TGTGCCAGCACTCAAAATGTGTGGGGAGCTTTCTTT.

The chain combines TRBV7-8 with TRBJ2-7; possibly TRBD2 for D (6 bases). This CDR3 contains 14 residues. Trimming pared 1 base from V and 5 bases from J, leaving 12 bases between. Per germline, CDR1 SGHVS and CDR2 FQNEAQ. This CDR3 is CASSLDAGRDEQYV. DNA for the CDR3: TGTGCCAGCAGCTTAGACGCGGGAAGGGACGAGCAGTACGTC.